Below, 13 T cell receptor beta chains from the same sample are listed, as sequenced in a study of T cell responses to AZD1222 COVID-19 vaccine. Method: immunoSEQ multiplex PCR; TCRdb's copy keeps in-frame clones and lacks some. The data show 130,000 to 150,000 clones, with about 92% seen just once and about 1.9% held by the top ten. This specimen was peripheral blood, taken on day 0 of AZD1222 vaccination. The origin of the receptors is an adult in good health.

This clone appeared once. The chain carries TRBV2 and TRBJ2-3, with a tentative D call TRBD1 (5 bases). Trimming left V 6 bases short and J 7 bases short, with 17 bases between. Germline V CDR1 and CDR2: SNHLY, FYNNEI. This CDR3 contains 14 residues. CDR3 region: CASRVQVRSNTQYF. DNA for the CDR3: TGTGCCAGCAGGGTACAGGTGAGAAGTAATACGCAGTATTTT.

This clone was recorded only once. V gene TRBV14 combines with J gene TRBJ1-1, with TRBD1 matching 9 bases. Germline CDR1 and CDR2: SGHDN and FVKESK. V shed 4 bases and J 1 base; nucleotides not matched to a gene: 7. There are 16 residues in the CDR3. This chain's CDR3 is CASSPYLGQGNTEAFF. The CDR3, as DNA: TGTGCCAGCAGCCCCTACTTGGGACAGGGGAACACTGAAGCTTTCTTT.

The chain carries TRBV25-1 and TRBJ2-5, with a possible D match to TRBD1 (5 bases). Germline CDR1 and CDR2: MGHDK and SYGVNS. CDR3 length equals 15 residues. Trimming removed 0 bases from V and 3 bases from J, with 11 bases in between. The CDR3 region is CASSEYRGREETQYF. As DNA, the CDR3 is TGTGCCAGCAGTGAATATAGGGGCAGGGAAGAGACCCAGTACTTC.

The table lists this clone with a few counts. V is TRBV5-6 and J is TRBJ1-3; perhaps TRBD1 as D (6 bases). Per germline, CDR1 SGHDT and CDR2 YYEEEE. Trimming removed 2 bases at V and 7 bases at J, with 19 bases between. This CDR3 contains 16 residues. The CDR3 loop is CASSLEGGQSRNTIYF. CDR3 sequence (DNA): TGTGCCAGCAGCTTAGAGGGAGGACAGTCCCGTAACACCATATATTTT. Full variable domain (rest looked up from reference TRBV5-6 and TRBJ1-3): DAGVTQSPTHLIKTRGQQVTLRCSPKSGHDTVSWYQQALGQGPQFIFQYYEEEERQRGNFPDRFSGHQFPNYSSELNVNALLLGDSALYLCASSLEGGQSRNTIYFGEGSWLTVV.

The CDR3 reads CASSLGGTSAQFF. The CDR3 coding sequence is TGTGCCAGCAGCTTAGGGGGGACTAGCGCCCAGTTCTTC. V usage is TRBV7-9 and J usage is TRBJ2-1, with 10 bases identical to TRBD2. With V trimmed by 1 base and J by 13 bases, 4 bases remained unmatched. The length of the CDR3 is 13 residues. Germline values: CDR1 SEHNR, CDR2 FQNEAQ (reference sequence).

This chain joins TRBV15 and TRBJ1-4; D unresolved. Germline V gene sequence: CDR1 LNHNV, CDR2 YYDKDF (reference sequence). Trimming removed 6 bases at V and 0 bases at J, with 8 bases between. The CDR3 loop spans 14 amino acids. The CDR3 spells CATRALATNEKLFF. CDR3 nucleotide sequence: TGTGCCACCAGGGCACTCGCAACTAATGAAAAACTGTTTTTT.

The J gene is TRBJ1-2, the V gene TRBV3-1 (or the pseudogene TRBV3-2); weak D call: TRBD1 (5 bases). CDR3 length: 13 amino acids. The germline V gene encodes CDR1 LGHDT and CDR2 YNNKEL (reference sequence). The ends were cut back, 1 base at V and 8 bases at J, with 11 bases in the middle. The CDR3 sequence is CASSQGDLLGYTF. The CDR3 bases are TGTGCCAGCAGCCAAGGGGACCTGTTGGGCTACACCTTC.

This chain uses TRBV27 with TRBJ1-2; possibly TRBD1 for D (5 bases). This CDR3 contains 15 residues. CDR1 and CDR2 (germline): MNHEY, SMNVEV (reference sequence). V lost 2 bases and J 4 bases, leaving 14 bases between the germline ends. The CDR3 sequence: CASSLRGGAGYGYTF. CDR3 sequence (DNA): TGTGCCAGCAGTTTAAGAGGAGGGGCAGGCTATGGCTACACCTTC.

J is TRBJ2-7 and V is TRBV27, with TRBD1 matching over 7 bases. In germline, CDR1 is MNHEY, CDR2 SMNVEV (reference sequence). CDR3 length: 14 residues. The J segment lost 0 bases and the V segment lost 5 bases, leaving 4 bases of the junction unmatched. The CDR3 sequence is CASSPGQSSYEQYF. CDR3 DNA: TGTGCCAGCAGTCCGGGACAGAGCTCCTACGAGCAGTACTTC.

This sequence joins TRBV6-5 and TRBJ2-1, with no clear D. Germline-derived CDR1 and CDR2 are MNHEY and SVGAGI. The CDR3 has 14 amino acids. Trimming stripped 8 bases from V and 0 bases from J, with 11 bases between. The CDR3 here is CASGRRSSYNEQFF. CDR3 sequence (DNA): TGTGCCAGCGGTAGAAGAAGCTCCTACAATGAGCAGTTCTTC.

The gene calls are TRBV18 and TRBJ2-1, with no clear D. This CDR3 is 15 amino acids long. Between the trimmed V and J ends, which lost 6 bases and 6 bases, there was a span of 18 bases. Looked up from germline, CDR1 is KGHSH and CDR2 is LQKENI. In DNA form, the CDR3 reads TGTGCCAGCTCTCCCAACCAGGTGACGAGCAATGAGCAGTTCTTC. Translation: CASSPNQVTSNEQFF.

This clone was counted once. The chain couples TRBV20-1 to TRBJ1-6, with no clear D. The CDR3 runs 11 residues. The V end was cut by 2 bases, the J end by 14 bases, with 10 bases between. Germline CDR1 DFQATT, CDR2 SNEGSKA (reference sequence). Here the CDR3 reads CSARMEGTLHF. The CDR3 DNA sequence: TGCAGTGCTAGAATGGAGGGTACCCTCCACTTT.

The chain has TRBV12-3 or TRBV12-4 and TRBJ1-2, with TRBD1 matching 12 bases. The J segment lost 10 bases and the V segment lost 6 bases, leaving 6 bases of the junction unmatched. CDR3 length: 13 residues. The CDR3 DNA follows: TGTGCCAGCAGAACCGGGACAGGGGGCATCTACACCTTC. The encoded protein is CASRTGTGGIYTF.